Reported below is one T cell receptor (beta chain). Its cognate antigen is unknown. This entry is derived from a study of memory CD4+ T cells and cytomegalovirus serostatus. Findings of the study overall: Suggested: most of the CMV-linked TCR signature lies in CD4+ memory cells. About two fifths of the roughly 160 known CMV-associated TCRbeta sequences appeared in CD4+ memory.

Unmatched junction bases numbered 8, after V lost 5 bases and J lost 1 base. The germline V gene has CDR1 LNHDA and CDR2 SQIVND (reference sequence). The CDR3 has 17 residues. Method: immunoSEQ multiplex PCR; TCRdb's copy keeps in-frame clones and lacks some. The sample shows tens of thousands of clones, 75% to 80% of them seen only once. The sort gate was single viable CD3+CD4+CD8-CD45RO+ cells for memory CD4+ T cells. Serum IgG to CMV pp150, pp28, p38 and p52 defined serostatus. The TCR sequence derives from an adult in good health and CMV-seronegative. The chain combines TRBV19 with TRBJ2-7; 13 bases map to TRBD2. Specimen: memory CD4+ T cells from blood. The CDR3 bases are TGTGCCAGTAGTTTGACTCCGGGACTAGCGGGGTCCTACGAGCAGTACTTC. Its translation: CASSLTPGLAGSYEQYF.